This entry lists 11 T cell receptor beta chains sequenced from one sample in a study of cytomegalovirus exposure and HLA in healthy donors. The PCR used 60 Vbeta and 13 Jbeta primers. The assay was immunoSEQ multiplex PCR, and TCRdb's table has in-frame clones only and misses some. The data show some 200,000 clones, more than 75% seen once. The material sequenced was PBMCs. The receptors here all came from a woman aged 40-49 years in good health and CMV-seronegative.

The rearrangement joins TRBV5-4 to TRBJ1-2, with 7 bases that match TRBD1. CDR1 SGHNT and CDR2 YYREEE come from the germline V gene (reference sequence). This CDR3 spans 13 amino acids. J lost 8 bases, V lost 4 bases, and 8 bases had no gene match. The CDR3, as DNA: TGTGCCAGCAGCACGACAGGGCTTGGAGGCTACACCTTC. As protein: CASSTTGLGGYTF.

A single count supports this clone. The rearrangement uses TRBV4-1 and TRBJ1-4; 7 nucleotides match TRBD1. This CDR3 has 16 amino acids. V was pared by 4 bases and J by 0 bases, with 5 bases of the junction left unmatched. Germline V gives CDR1 MGHRA, CDR2 YSYEKL. The CDR3, as DNA: TGCGCCAGCAGCCCAAGGACAGGTGCAACTAATGAAAAACTGTTTTTT. Residues: CASSPRTGATNEKLFF.

This clone is a singleton in its sample. The chain is built from TRBV19 and TRBJ1-5; a possible D gene is TRBD1 (6 bases). Trimming cost V 5 bases and J 6 bases, with 14 bases left between them. CDR3 length: 14 amino acids. Germline assignment: CDR1 LNHDA and CDR2 SQIVND (reference sequence). The CDR3 DNA follows: TGTGCCAGTAGTGCAACCAACAGGGTTCAGCCCCAGCATTTT. Translating gives CASSATNRVQPQHF.

This chain connects TRBV11-2 to TRBJ1-1; D gene unclear. The CDR3 covers 12 residues. Germline V CDR1 and CDR2: SGHAT, FQNNGV. V lost 5 bases and J lost 4, with 8 bases in between. The DNA for the CDR3 is TGTGCCAGCAGCCCCGGCGGCACTGAAGCTTTCTTT. Translated: CASSPGGTEAFF.

The chain is built from TRBV6-1 and TRBJ2-2; TRBD1 agrees at 7 bases. Germline trimming cut 2 bases from V and 4 bases from J; bases unmatched to any gene: 1. CDR3 size: 14 residues. Germline loops: CDR1 MNHNS, CDR2 SASEGT. The DNA of the CDR3 is TGTGCCAGCAGTGAAAGGGACAGCACCGGGGAGCTGTTTTTT. As protein: CASSERDSTGELFF.

V is TRBV2 and J is TRBJ2-7; D uncertain. Germline CDR1 and CDR2: SNHLY and FYNNEI. The CDR3 has 12 residues. Trimming cost V 4 bases and J 2 bases, with 6 bases left between them. Written as DNA, the CDR3 is TGTGCCAGCAGTGCTTTCCCCTACGAGCAGTACTTC. Encoded protein: CASSAFPYEQYF.

This clone was seen a few times. The chain couples TRBV6-6 to TRBJ2-3; D possibly corresponds to TRBD2 (5 bases). CDR1 is MNHNY and CDR2 is SVGAGI in the germline V gene (reference sequence). Deletions cut 3 bases from V and 9 bases from J, with 19 bases between. This CDR3 has 15 amino acids. CDR3 sequence reads: CASSYGRGQGGTQYF. CDR3 DNA sequence: TGTGCCAGCAGTTATGGTAGAGGCCAAGGCGGGACGCAGTATTTT.

As concerns this clone: Germline and junction disagree at one end, which may indicate a read error. The chain recombines TRBV6-5 with TRBJ2-7; TRBD1 aligns across 7 bases. Germline CDR1 MNHEY, CDR2 SVGAGI. CDR3 length equals 13 residues. DNA of the CDR3: TGTGCCAGCAGGCAACGGGACAGCTACGAGCAATTCTTC. Protein sequence: CASRQRDSYEQFF.

The CDR3 region has the DNA TGTGCCAGCAGGATAACCCGGACTAGCGGATACAATGAGCAGTTCTTC. Protein: CASRITRTSGYNEQFF. V gene TRBV2 combines with J gene TRBJ2-1; TRBD2 matches 10 bases. The germline V gene encodes CDR1 SNHLY and CDR2 FYNNEI. J was trimmed by 4 bases and V by 6 bases; bases with no gene match: 9. This CDR3 spans 16 amino acids.

The chain is built from TRBV7-8 and TRBJ2-7; D is perhaps TRBD1 (6 bases). The CDR3 covers 21 residues. CDR1 and CDR2 (germline): SGHVS, FQNEAQ. With 2 bases removed from V and 4 bases from J, the gap between germline ends came to 33 bases. The CDR3 region has the DNA TGTGCCAGCAGCTTAAAGTGGGGCGAGGGACAACGAGCTTACCCCCCATACGAGCAGTACTTC. This translates into CASSLKWGEGQRAYPPYEQYF.

This chain joins TRBV4-1 and TRBJ2-7; 10 bases align to TRBD2. The ends lost 0 bases at V and 0 bases at J; junction bases unmatched: 11. CDR3 length: 19 amino acids. Germline V gene data show CDR1 as MGHRA and CDR2 as YSYEKL. In nucleotides, the CDR3 is TGCGCCAGCAGCCAAGATGGGGCTAGCGGGGGCCGAAGCTCCTACGAGCAGTACTTC. This encodes CASSQDGASGGRSSYEQYF.